This T cell receptor beta chain emerged from a study of T cells after yellow fever vaccination. Study details: Any fraction with a low cell number was prepared using SMART-Seq v4 Ultra Low Input. Study-level results: Weaker overall was a secondary response that nonetheless peaked faster, on day 5 versus 15. Shared CD4/CD8 clonotypes were a small share, likely from convergent recombination. Post-booster repertoires again held most primary-vaccination clones (about 96% CD4, approximately 90% CD8).

TCRdb fed the 5' RACE reads into MiXCR, producing one record per CDR3 protein. This sample carries around 340,000 distinct CDR3 sequences, roughly an eighth of them seen once, and the ten largest clones take roughly 3%. The CDR3 has 16 amino acids. Trimming cost V 1 base and J 2 bases, with 14 bases left between them. The germline V gene encodes CDR1 LGHDT and CDR2 YNNKEL (reference sequence). A remark on this clonotype: Its antigen is as yet unknown.

The chain has TRBV3-1 and TRBJ1-2; D gene uncertain. The sample was CD4+ T cells sorted from PBMCs, taken 15 days after the yellow fever booster vaccination. This TCR came from a young man who received the YFV17D yellow fever vaccine. The CDR3 DNA is TGTGCCAGCAGCCAAGCCCTCGGTAAGCCGAACTATGGCTACACCTTC. Residues: CASSQALGKPNYGYTF.